Listed here is a single T cell receptor (beta chain). This record comes from a study of blood T cell repertoires in COVID-19. Study context: The study drew acute and convalescent COVID-19 samples from the United States, Italy and Spain. The analysed material was cDNA or gDNA that came from T cells, B-cell-depleted T cells, or PBMCs.

The repertoire was sequenced with immunoSEQ multiplex PCR; TCRdb's copy has only in-frame clones and lacks some. The data hold approximately 82,000 clones, with roughly 85% observed a single time. What was sequenced was peripheral blood. This TCR was recovered from a woman aged 70-85 years with acute or convalescent COVID-19.

The CDR3 region is CASSLDLTREQYF. The CDR3 DNA follows: TGTGCCAGCAGCCTAGACCTAACCCGCGAGCAGTACTTC. This chain joins TRBV2 and TRBJ2-7; D is ambiguous. The CDR3 consists of 13 residues. Germline CDR1 is SNHLY and CDR2 is FYNNEI. Trimming stripped 6 bases from V and 6 bases from J, with 15 bases between.